This TCR beta chain was obtained from a study of blood T cell repertoires in COVID-19. Whole-study context: The samples span acute and convalescent COVID-19 from the United States, Italy and Spain. PBMCs, B-cell-depleted T cells, or T cells provided the cDNA or gDNA that made up the material.

Original processing notes: Reference gene primer amplification in the assay estimated nucleated cell counts. The repertoire was sequenced with immunoSEQ multiplex PCR; TCRdb's copy has only in-frame clones and lacks some. The V and J calls and clone size come from that table; D and trimming were worked out from the DNA. The sample includes approximately 47,000 clones, around 80% of them seen just once. Germline V gene sequence: CDR1 KGHDR, CDR2 SFDVKD. J was trimmed by 7 bases and V by 3 bases; bases with no gene match: 1. The CDR3 is 12 amino acids. Material: peripheral blood. The clonotype comes from a man aged 55 to 70 with acute or convalescent COVID-19. This rearrangement joins TRBV24-1 to TRBJ2-5; 7 nucleotides line up with TRBD1. CDR3 protein: CATSDPGGTQYF. CDR3 nucleotides: TGTGCCACCAGTGATCCAGGGGGGACCCAGTACTTC.